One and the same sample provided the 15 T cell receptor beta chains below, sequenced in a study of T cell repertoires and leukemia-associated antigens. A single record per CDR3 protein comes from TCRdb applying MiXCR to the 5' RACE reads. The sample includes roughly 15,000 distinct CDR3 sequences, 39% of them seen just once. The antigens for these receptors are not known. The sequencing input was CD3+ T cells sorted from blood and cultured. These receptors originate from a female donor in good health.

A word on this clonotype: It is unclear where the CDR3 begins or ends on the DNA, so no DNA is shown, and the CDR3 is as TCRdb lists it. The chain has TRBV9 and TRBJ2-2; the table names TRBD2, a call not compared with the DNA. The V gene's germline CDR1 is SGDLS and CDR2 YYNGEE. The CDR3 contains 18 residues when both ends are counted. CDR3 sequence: CANRSRLAGVLTPGSCFF.

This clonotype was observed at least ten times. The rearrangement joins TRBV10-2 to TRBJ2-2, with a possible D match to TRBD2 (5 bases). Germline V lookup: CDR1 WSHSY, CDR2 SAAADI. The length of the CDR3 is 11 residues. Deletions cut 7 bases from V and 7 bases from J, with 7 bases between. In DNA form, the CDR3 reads TGCGCCAGCAAGGAGGTCGGGGAGCTGTTTTTT. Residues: CASKEVGELFF.

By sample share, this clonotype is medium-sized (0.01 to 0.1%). The CDR3 DNA reads TGTGCCAGCAGTCCGATGGACTCTAACACCGGGGAGCTGTTTTTT. Amino acid sequence: CASSPMDSNTGELFF. The chain employs TRBV4-2 and TRBJ2-2; perhaps TRBD2 as D (5 bases). The length of the CDR3 is 15 residues. CDR1 is LGHNA and CDR2 is YNFKEQ in the germline V gene. Trimming stripped 6 bases from V and 2 bases from J, with 13 bases between.

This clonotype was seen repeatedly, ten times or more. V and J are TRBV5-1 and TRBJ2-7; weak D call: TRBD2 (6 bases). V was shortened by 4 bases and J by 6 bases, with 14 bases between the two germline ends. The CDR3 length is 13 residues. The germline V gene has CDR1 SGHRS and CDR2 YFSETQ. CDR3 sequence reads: CASSGPRRGEQYF. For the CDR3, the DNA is TGCGCCAGCAGCGGCCCAAGGCGGGGCGAGCAGTACTTC.

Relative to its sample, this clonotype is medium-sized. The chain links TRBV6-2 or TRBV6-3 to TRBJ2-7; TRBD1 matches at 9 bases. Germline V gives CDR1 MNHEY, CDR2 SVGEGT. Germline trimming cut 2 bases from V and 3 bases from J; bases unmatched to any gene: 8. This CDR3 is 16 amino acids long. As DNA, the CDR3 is TGTGCCAGCAGTTACAGCCCGGGACAGGGTTTCTACGAGCAGTACTTC. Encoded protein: CASSYSPGQGFYEQYF.

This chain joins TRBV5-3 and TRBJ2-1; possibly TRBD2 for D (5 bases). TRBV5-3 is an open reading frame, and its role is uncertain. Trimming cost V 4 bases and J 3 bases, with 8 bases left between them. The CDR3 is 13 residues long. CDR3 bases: TGTGCCAGAAGCAGGACTGGCTACAATGAGCAGTTCTTC. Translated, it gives CARSRTGYNEQFF.

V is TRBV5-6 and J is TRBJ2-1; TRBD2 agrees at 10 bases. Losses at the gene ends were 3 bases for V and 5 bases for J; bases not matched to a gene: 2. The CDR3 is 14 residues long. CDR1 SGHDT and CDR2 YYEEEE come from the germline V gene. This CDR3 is CASSSTSGNNEQFF. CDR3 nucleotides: TGTGCCAGCAGCTCTACTAGCGGGAACAATGAGCAGTTCTTC.

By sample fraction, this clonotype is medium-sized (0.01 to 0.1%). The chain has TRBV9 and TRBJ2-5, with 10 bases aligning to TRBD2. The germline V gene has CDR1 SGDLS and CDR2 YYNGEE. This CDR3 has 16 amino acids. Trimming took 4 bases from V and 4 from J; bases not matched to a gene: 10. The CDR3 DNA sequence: TGTGCCAGCAGCCCTCTCCTAGCGGGAGACGGAGAGACCCAGTACTTC. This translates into CASSPLLAGDGETQYF. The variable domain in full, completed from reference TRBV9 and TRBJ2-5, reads DSGVTQTPKHLITATGQRVTLRCSPRSGDLSVYWYQQSLDQGLQFLIQYYNGEERAKGNILERFSAQQFPDLHSELNLSSLELGDSALYFCASSPLLAGDGETQYFGPGTRLLVL.

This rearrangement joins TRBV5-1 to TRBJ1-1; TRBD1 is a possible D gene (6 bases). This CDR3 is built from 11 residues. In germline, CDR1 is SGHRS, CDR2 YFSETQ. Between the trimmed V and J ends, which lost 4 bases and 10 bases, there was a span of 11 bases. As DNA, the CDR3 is TGCGCCAGCAGCATGGGGGGCGCAGCTTTCTTT. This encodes CASSMGGAAFF. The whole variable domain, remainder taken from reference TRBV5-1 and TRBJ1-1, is KAGVTQTPRYLIKTRGQQVTLSCSPISGHRSVSWYQQTPGQGLQFLFEYFSETQRNKGNFPGRFSGRQFSNSRSEMNVSTLELGDSALYLCASSMGGAAFFGQGTRLTVV.

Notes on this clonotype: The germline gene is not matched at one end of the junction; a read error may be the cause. CDR3 amino acids: CGVELLGRGAPGELFF. The CDR3, as DNA: TGCGGCGTTGAATTATTGGGCAGGGGGGCACCCGGGGAGCTGTTTTTT. The V call is TRBV29-1, the J call TRBJ2-2; a weak D match, TRBD1 (7 bases). The CDR3 loop spans 16 amino acids. In germline, CDR1 is SQVTM, CDR2 ANQGSEA.

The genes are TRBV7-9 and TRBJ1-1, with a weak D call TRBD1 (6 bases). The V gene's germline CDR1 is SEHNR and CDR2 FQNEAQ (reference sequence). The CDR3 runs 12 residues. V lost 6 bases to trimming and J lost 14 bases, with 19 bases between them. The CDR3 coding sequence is TGTGCCAGCAGGCCGGACAGAGATGAAGTCTTCTTT. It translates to CASRPDRDEVFF.

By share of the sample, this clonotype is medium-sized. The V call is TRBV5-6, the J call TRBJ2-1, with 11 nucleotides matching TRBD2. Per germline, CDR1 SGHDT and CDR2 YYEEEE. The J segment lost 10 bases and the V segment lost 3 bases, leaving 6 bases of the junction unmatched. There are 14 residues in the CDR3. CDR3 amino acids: CASSSTSGSREQFF. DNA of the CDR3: TGTGCCAGCAGCTCTACTAGCGGGAGTAGAGAGCAGTTCTTC. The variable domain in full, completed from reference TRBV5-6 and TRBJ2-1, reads DAGVTQSPTHLIKTRGQQVTLRCSPKSGHDTVSWYQQALGQGPQFIFQYYEEEERQRGNFPDRFSGHQFPNYSSELNVNALLLGDSALYLCASSSTSGSREQFFGPGTRLTVL.

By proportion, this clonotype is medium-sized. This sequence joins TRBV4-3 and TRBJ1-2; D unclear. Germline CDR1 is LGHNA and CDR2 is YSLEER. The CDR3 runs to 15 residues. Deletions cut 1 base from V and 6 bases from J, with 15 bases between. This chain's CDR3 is CASSQGRTASHGYTF. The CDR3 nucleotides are TGCGCCAGCAGCCAAGGCCGGACCGCCTCCCATGGCTACACCTTC.

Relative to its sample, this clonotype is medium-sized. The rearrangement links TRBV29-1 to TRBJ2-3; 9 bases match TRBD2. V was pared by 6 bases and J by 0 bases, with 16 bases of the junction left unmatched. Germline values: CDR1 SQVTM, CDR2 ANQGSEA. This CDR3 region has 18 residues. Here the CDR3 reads CSVTDAGGPRGSTDTQYF. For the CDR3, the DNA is TGCAGCGTCACTGATGCGGGAGGGCCGAGAGGTAGCACAGATACGCAGTATTTT.

The DNA for the CDR3 is TGTGCCAGCAGTTTGGGTAGCGGGAGGGAAGAGACCCAGTACTTC. As protein: CASSLGSGREETQYF. The V gene is TRBV12-3 or TRBV12-4, the J gene TRBJ2-5; TRBD2 aligns across 11 bases. Trimming removed 3 bases from V and 3 bases from J; junction bases left unmatched: 3. The CDR3 is 15 amino acids.